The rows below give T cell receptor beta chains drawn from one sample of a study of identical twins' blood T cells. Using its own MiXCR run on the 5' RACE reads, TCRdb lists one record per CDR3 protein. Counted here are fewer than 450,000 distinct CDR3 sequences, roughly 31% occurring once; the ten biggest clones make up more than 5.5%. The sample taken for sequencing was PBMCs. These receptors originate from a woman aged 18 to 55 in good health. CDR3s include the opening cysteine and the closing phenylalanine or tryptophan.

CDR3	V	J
CASEDRGLREPQHF	TRBV19	TRBJ1-5
CASSLLPLAANTGELFF	TRBV4-1	TRBJ2-2
CSARVESLLNSPLHF	TRBV20-1	TRBJ1-6
CSAIGTTAYEQYF	TRBV20-1	TRBJ2-7
CSVLTSIHEQFF	TRBV29-1	TRBJ2-1
CASIPVDGPNYGYTF	TRBV5-5	TRBJ1-2
CSARTSGRGGGDTQYF	TRBV20-1	TRBJ2-3
CASSVTGETQYF	TRBV9	TRBJ2-5
CASKESPRGIHEKLFF	TRBV6-5	TRBJ1-4
CAISLGGNTEAFF	TRBV10-3	TRBJ1-1
CASSLEGIYTEAFF	TRBV5-1	TRBJ1-1
CSARDWGSNEKLFF	TRBV20-1	TRBJ1-4
CASSQQQMNTEAFF	TRBV5-1	TRBJ1-1
CASGLVTENTEAFF	TRBV12-5	TRBJ1-1
CSVEPWNRADTQYF	TRBV29-1	TRBJ2-3
CASSLPGTDTQYF	TRBV7-9	TRBJ2-3
CSAGGLAGTDTQYF	TRBV20-1	TRBJ2-3
CSVEVRGGLPEAFF	TRBV29-1	TRBJ1-1
CASSSQSGGVGYTF	TRBV27	TRBJ1-2
CASSKSLGTVYNSPLHF	TRBV2	TRBJ1-6
CSVEVRTNYGYTF	TRBV29-1	TRBJ1-2
CASSMGQIYSNQPQHF	TRBV19	TRBJ1-5
CASSPSVAGDTEAFF	TRBV5-1	TRBJ1-1
CASSLGGKQPQHF	TRBV7-9	TRBJ1-5
CASEGGNYEQYF	TRBV25-1	TRBJ2-7
CASSLAQAGHTGELFF	TRBV7-9	TRBJ2-2
CSARGTGNEKLFF	TRBV20-1	TRBJ1-4
CASSFLSYEQYF	TRBV28	TRBJ2-7
CASSWERTNEKLFF	TRBV5-1	TRBJ1-4
CASSAGTDTIYF	TRBV19	TRBJ1-3
CASAKTSGGADTQYF	TRBV5-6	TRBJ2-3
CASSQDDGARAGNTIYF	TRBV14	TRBJ1-3
CASRFLARSSTDTQYF	TRBV5-1	TRBJ2-3
CASSLAVTAEKLFF	TRBV7-2	TRBJ1-4
CSANKNRGRVENIQYF	TRBV20-1	TRBJ2-4
CASSIAESSYEQYF	TRBV5-1	TRBJ2-7
CASSPRDGVSEAFF	TRBV28	TRBJ1-1
CASSIAGDSYEQYF	TRBV19	TRBJ2-7
CASSYRWEITDTQYF	TRBV7-2	TRBJ2-3
CASSFGTGGNQPQHF	TRBV13	TRBJ1-5
CASRTGQANYGYTF	TRBV27	TRBJ1-2